This T cell receptor beta chain was identified during a study of T cells in Graves' hyperthyroidism and ophthalmopathy. Findings of the study overall: Blood also carried most thyroid clonotypes expanded above 0.001.

There were TCR beta CDR3 regions amplified from RNA transcripts. HTBI primers were employed in a first-round RT-PCR of the TCR CDR3. TCRdb reprocessed the multiplex PCR reads with MiXCR, giving one entry per CDR3 protein. Among about 290,000 distinct CDR3 sequences, approximately 15% were seen once, and the ten largest hold around 34%. This clonotype was counted between two and nine times. Antigen unknown. Sequencing was performed on blood. This sequence originates from a man aged 25 to 40 with Graves' hyperthyroidism.

The CDR3 sequence is CASRTPGLTYNEQFF. The CDR3 nucleotides read TGTGCCAGCAGAACCCCGGGACTTACCTACAATGAGCAGTTCTTC. The gene calls are TRBV6-1 and TRBJ2-1, with D maybe TRBD2 (6 bases). This CDR3 region has 15 residues. V was trimmed by 6 bases and J by 2 bases, leaving 14 bases between them. Germline CDR1 and CDR2: MNHNS and SASEGT.